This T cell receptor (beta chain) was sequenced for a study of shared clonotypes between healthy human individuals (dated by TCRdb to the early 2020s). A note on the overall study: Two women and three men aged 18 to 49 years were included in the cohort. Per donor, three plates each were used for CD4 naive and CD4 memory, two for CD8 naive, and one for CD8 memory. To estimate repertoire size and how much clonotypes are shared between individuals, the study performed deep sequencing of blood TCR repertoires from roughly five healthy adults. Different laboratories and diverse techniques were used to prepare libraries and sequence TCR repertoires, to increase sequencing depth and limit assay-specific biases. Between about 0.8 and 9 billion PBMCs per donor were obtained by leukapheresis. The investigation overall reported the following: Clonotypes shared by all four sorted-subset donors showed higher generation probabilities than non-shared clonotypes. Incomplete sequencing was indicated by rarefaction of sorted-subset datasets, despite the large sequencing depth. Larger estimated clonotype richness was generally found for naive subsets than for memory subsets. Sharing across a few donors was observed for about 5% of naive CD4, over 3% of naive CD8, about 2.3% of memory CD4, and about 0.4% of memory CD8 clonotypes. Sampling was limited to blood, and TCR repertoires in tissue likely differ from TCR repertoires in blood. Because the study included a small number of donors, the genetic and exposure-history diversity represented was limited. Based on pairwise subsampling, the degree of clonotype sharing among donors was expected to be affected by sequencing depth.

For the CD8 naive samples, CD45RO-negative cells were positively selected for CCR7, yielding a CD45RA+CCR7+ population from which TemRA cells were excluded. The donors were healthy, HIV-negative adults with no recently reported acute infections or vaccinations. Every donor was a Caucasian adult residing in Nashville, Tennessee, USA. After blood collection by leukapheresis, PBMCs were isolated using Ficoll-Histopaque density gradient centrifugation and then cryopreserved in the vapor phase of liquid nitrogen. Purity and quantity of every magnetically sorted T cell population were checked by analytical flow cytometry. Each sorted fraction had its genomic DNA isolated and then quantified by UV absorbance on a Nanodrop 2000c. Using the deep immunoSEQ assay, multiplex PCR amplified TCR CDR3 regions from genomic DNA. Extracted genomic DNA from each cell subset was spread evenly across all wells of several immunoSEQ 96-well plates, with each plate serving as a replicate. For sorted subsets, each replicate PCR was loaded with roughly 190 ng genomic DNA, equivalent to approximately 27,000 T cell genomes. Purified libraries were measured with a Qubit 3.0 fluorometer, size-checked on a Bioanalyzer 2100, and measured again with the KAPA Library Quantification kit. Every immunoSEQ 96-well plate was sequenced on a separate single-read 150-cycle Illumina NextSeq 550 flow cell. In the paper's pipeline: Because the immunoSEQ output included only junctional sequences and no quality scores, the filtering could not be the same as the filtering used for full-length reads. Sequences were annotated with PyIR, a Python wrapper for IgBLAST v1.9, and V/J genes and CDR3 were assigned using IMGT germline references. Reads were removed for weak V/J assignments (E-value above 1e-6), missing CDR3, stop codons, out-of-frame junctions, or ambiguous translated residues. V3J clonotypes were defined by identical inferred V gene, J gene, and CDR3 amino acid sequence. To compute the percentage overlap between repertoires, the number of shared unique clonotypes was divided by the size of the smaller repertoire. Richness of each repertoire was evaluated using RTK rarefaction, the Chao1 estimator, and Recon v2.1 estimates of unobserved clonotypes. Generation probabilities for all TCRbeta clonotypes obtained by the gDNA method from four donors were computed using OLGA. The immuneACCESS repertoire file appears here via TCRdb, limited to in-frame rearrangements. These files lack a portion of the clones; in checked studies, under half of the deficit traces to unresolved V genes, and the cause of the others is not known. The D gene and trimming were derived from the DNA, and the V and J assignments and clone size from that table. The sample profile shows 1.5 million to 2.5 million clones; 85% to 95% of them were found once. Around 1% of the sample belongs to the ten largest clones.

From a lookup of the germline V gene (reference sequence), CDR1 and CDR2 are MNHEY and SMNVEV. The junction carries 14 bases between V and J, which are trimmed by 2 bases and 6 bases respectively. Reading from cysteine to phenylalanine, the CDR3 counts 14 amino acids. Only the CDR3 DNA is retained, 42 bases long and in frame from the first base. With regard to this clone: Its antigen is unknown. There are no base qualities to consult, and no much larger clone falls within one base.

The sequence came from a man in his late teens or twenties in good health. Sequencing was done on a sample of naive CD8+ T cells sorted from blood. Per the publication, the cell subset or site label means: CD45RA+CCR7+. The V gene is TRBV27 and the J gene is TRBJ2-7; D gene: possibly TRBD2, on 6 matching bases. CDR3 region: CASSLSSGSGEQYF. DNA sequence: TGTGCCAGCAGTTTAAGCAGCGGGTCAGGCGAGCAGTACTTC.